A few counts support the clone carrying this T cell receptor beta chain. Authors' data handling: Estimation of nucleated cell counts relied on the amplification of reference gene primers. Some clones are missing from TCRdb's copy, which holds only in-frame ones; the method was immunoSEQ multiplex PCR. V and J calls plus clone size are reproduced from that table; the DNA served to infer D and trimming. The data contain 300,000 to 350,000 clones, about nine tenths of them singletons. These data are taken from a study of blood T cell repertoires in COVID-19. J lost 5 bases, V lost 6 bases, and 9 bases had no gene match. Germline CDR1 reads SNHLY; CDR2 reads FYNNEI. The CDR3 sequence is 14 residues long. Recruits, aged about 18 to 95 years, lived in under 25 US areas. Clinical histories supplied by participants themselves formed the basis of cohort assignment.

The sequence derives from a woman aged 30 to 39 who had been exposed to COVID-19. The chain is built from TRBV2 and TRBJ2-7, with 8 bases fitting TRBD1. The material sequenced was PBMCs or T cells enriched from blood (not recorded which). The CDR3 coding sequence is TGTGCCAGCAGCGGACAGGGTGGTCCTAACGAGCAGTACTTC. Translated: CASSGQGGPNEQYF. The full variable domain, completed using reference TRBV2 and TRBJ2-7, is EPEVTQTPSHQVTQMGQEVILRCVPISNHLYFYWYRQILGQKVEFLVSFYNNEISEKSEIFDDQFSVERPDGSNFTLKIRSTKLEDSAMYFCASSGQGGPNEQYFGPGTRLTVT.